A single T cell receptor (beta chain) is shown here with its context. What it binds is unknown. V lost 0 bases and J lost 3; bases outside the gene matches: 7. The CDR3 has 17 amino acids. CDR1 is SGHRS, CDR2 YFSETQ, per germline. The data were obtained in a study of T cell responses to AZD1222 COVID-19 vaccine. Findings and caveats of the study: CD4 TCRs associated with vaccination spanned spike, dominating at 160-218 and 743-854.

Sequencing used immunoSEQ multiplex PCR; TCRdb keeps in-frame clones, though not all of them. The sample yields 80,000 to 85,000 clones, roughly 90% seen once. The rearrangement links TRBV5-1 to TRBJ2-5; 11 bases are shared with TRBD2. This clonotype was obtained from an adult who received the AZD1222 COVID-19 vaccine. The sample consisted of peripheral blood, taken 28 days after the second AZD1222 dose. CDR3 coding DNA: TGCGCCAGCAGCTTGGTCCGGTCGGGACTAGCGGAAGAGACCCAGTACTTC. Translating it yields CASSLVRSGLAEETQYF. The whole variable domain, filled in from reference TRBV5-1 and TRBJ2-5, reads KAGVTQTPRYLIKTRGQQVTLSCSPISGHRSVSWYQQTPGQGLQFLFEYFSETQRNKGNFPGRFSGRQFSNSRSEMNVSTLELGDSALYLCASSLVRSGLAEETQYFGPGTRLLVL.